This T cell receptor (beta chain) was recovered during a study of CD8 T cells in Susac syndrome. CDR3 length equals 17 residues. V lost 4 bases and J lost 2; bases outside the gene matches: 8. The germline V gene has CDR1 MNHEY and CDR2 SVGAGI. It was with random hexamers that about 0.45 to 1 ug RNA was reverse transcribed. MiXCR, applied by TCRdb to the immunoSEQ multiplex PCR reads, yields one record per CDR3 protein. The sample holds about 300,000 distinct CDR3 sequences, approximately 89% seen once. The specimen was CD8+ T cells from PBMCs. This TCR came from a human donor with multiple sclerosis. The chain is built from TRBV6-5 and TRBJ2-3; 11 positions match TRBD2. The CDR3 DNA reads as TGTGCCAGCAGTTTCGGGACTAGCGGATCCAACACAGATACGCAGTATTTT. Amino acid sequence: CASSFGTSGSNTDTQYF.